The T cell receptor (beta chain) described here comes from a study of blood T cell repertoires in COVID-19. Study-level background: Spain, Italy and the United States supplied samples that represented acute and convalescent COVID-19. Nucleic acid was either cDNA or gDNA, and it came from T cells, B-cell-depleted T cells, or PBMCs.

Authors' analysis steps: Estimation of nucleated cell counts was performed using reference gene primer amplification. TCRdb keeps only in-frame clones here, not all; method: immunoSEQ multiplex PCR. V and J calls plus clone size are reproduced from that table; the DNA served to infer D and trimming. The data hold 150,000 to 200,000 clones, with approximately 86% observed a single time. Germline V gene lookup returns CDR1 SGHTA and CDR2 FQGNSA. The CDR3 length is 12 residues. V was clipped by 5 bases and J by 5 bases, with 7 bases between them. This rearrangement joins TRBV7-2 to TRBJ1-5; D is possibly TRBD1 (5 bases). What was sequenced was peripheral blood. The receptor's source is a man between 65 and 85 years old with acute or convalescent COVID-19. CDR3 amino acids: CASSTTDQPQHF. DNA for the CDR3: TGTGCCAGCAGCACGACAGATCAGCCCCAGCATTTT.